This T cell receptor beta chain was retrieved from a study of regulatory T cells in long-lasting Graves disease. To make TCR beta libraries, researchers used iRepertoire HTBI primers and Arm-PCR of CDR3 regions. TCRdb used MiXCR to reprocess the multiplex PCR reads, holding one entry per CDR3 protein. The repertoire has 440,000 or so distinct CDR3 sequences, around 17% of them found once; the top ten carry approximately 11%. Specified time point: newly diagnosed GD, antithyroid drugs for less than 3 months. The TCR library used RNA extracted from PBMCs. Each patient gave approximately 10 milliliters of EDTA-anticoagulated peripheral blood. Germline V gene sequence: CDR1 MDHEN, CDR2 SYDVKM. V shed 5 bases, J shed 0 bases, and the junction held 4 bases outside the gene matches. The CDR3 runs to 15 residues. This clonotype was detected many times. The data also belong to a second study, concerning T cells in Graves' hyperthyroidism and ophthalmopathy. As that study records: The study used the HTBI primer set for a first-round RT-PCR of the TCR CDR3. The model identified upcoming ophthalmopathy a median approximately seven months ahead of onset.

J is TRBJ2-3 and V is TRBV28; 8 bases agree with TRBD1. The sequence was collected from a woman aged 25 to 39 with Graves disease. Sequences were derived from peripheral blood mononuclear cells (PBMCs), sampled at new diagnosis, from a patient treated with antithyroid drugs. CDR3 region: CASSPTGASTDTQYF. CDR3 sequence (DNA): TGTGCCAGCAGTCCGACAGGGGCTAGCACAGATACGCAGTATTTT.